These T cell receptor beta chains were read from a single sample in a study of T-cell memory formation after mild COVID-19. TCRdb reprocessed the 5' RACE reads with MiXCR, giving one entry per CDR3 protein. Of hundreds of thousands of distinct CDR3 sequences detected, about a fifth appear once; the ten largest clones hold about 8.7%. The sequencing input was PBMCs or a T cell subset sorted from them (not recorded which). The origin of the receptors is an adult woman who had mild COVID-19 (a few samples of this study predate the infection). Cell type and time point are not known. Both conserved end residues are part of each CDR3. The order of the fields is J gene, CDR3 length, V gene, CDR3 protein.

j_gene: TRBJ1-1; len: 17; v_gene: TRBV7-3; CDR3aa: CASSKQGTLRGNTEAFF
j_gene: TRBJ1-1; len: 13; v_gene: TRBV10-3; CDR3aa: CAISESIRARAFF
j_gene: TRBJ2-5; len: 13; v_gene: TRBV12-3/TRBV12-4; CDR3aa: CASSLQASETQYF
j_gene: TRBJ1-1; len: 13; v_gene: TRBV7-6; CDR3aa: CASSLGEREQAFF
j_gene: TRBJ2-7; len: 14; v_gene: TRBV6-2/TRBV6-3; CDR3aa: CASSMVGPSYEQYF
j_gene: TRBJ2-3; len: 14; v_gene: TRBV5-1; CDR3aa: CASSLGAVRDTQYF
j_gene: TRBJ2-7; len: 13; v_gene: TRBV12-3/TRBV12-4; CDR3aa: CASSFSPPHEQYF
j_gene: TRBJ1-5; len: 13; v_gene: TRBV10-3; CDR3aa: CAISVDGNQPQHF
j_gene: TRBJ2-1; len: 15; v_gene: TRBV12-3/TRBV12-4; CDR3aa: CASSLREGPYNEQFF
j_gene: TRBJ2-5; len: 14; v_gene: TRBV30; CDR3aa: CAWKVQGGQETQYF
j_gene: TRBJ2-7; len: 13; v_gene: TRBV19; CDR3aa: CASSFRGPYEQYF
j_gene: TRBJ2-7; len: 13; v_gene: TRBV7-9; CDR3aa: CASSGGTPYEQYF
j_gene: TRBJ2-1; len: 13; v_gene: TRBV6-6; CDR3aa: CASSYRSKNEQFF
j_gene: TRBJ2-1; len: 14; v_gene: TRBV20-1; CDR3aa: CSAPDGLARDEQFF
j_gene: TRBJ2-4; len: 13; v_gene: TRBV3-1; CDR3aa: CASSPGLGNIQYF
j_gene: TRBJ2-5; len: 15; v_gene: TRBV15; CDR3aa: CATSLRPGGQETQYF
j_gene: TRBJ1-2; len: 16; v_gene: TRBV5-1; CDR3aa: CASSLEPGVLLQGYTF
j_gene: TRBJ2-1; len: 15; v_gene: TRBV5-5; CDR3aa: CASSFWEGDGNEQFF
j_gene: TRBJ2-5; len: 15; v_gene: TRBV7-2; CDR3aa: CASSLVRGIQETQYF
j_gene: TRBJ1-1; len: 15; v_gene: TRBV4-2; CDR3aa: CASSPQGLQDTEAFF
j_gene: TRBJ2-1; len: 11; v_gene: TRBV29-1; CDR3aa: CSVESGGEQFF
j_gene: TRBJ2-7; len: 14; v_gene: TRBV4-1; CDR3aa: CASSQVQGIYEQYF
j_gene: TRBJ2-3; len: 15; v_gene: TRBV29-1; CDR3aa: CSVEVRGYRPDTQYF
j_gene: TRBJ2-7; len: 11; v_gene: TRBV2; CDR3aa: CASGQYYEQYF
j_gene: TRBJ2-7; len: 14; v_gene: TRBV5-1; CDR3aa: CASSDSGGYYEQYF
j_gene: TRBJ1-4; len: 16; v_gene: TRBV3-1; CDR3aa: CASSPPRRGGDEKLFF